The rows below give T cell receptor beta chains drawn from one sample of a study of breast tumors, draining lymph nodes, adjacent tissues. TCRdb recomputed calls from the multiplex PCR reads with MiXCR, one row per CDR3 protein. The sample holds approximately 130,000 distinct CDR3 sequences, under 25% seen once. The sequenced sample was axillary lymph node tissue. Receptor source: a female donor with breast cancer. Some clones in this sample may be carry-over from other donors' samples. The CDR3 runs from the conserved cysteine through the conserved F or W. A D gene is named only where the DNA matches it firmly. Size tells how often a clone was seen (once, few, many) or the class of an expanded clone, and some rows leave it out.

v_gene	j_gene	d_gene	abundance	CDR3nt	CDR3aa
TRBV18	TRBJ2-3	TRBD2	few	TGTGCCAGCTCACCGAGACATCTAGCGGGAGCGACAGATACGCAGTATTTT	CASSPRHLAGATDTQYF
TRBV7-3	TRBJ2-7	.	many	TGTGCCAGCAGCCCCGGGCCTAGCGAGGCCTACGAGCAGTACTTC	CASSPGPSEAYEQYF
TRBV12-3/TRBV12-4	TRBJ2-1	.	many	TGTGCCAGCAGCCCTACCGACTACCGACCCAACTCCTACAATGAGCAGTTCTTC	CASSPTDYRPNSYNEQFF
TRBV18	TRBJ1-5	.	.	TGTGCCAGCTCACCGAGGCAGGCCAATCAGCCCCAGCATTTT	CASSPRQANQPQHF
TRBV19	TRBJ1-2	TRBD1	many	TGTGCCAGTAGTATATTGGGACGACAGGGCACCTATGGCTACACCTTC	CASSILGRQGTYGYTF
TRBV7-2	TRBJ2-5	.	once	TGTGCCAGCAGCTCTTCGACTGACGGGAGTCGGGAGACCCAGTACTTC	CASSSSTDGSRETQYF
TRBV5-7	TRBJ2-7	TRBD2	many	TGTGCCAGCAGCACTGGGACTAGCGGGAAAAACGAGCAGTACTTC	CASSTGTSGKNEQYF
TRBV20-1	TRBJ2-3	.	many	TGCAGTGCAAAACAGGGCTCGCCAGATACGCAGTATTTT	CSAKQGSPDTQYF
TRBV6-6	TRBJ2-3	.	few	TGTGCCAGCAGTCGTGGAACTAGCACAGATACGCAGTATTTT	CASSRGTSTDTQYF
TRBV29-1	TRBJ1-2	.	many	TGCAGCGTTGGGGGAGCAGGTTCCTATGGCTACACCTTC	CSVGGAGSYGYTF
TRBV19	TRBJ2-1	.	many	TGTGCCAGTAGTATAGATCCTTACAATGAGCAGTTCTTC	CASSIDPYNEQFF
TRBV28	TRBJ2-7	.	many	TGTGCCAGCTCCGGGACACTCTACGAGCAGTACTTC	CASSGTLYEQYF
TRBV27	TRBJ2-1	.	.	TGTGCCAGCAGTCGGGCTAGCGAGCGAACCCATGAGCAGTTCTTC	CASSRASERTHEQFF
TRBV6-2/TRBV6-3	TRBJ2-7	.	many	TGTGCCAGCAGTTACTCAGGGCTCGAGCAGTACTTC	CASSYSGLEQYF
TRBV30	TRBJ2-3	TRBD2	.	TGTGCCTGGAGTATCGAGGGAGGGTTCCGTCACACAGATACGCAGTATTTT	CAWSIEGGFRHTDTQYF
TRBV12-3/TRBV12-4	TRBJ2-1	TRBD2	many	TGTGCCAGCACCTCGGGACTAGCGAGCGATGAGCAGTTCTTC	CASTSGLASDEQFF
TRBV5-6	TRBJ2-2	.	many	TGTGCCAGCAGCTTGGAGTGGACCGGGGAGCTGTTTTTT	CASSLEWTGELFF
TRBV7-2	TRBJ2-2	TRBD2	many	TGTGCCAGCAGCTCGGGACTAGCGGGAGTTCTCGGGGAGCTGTTTTTT	CASSSGLAGVLGELFF
TRBV19	TRBJ2-3	.	.	TGTGCCAGTAGAGTCACAAGCACAGATACGCAGTATTTT	CASRVTSTDTQYF
TRBV5-1	TRBJ2-5	TRBD2	.	TGCGCCAGCAGCTGGGGAGCAGCGGGAGGTCAAGAGACCCAGTACTTC	CASSWGAAGGQETQYF
TRBV3-1	TRBJ2-2	.	few	TGTGCCAGCAGCCACTACTCGGGGTCGAACACCGGGGAGCTGTTTTTT	CASSHYSGSNTGELFF
TRBV20-1	TRBJ2-1	TRBD2	many	TGCAGTGGAGGACTAGCGGGAGTAGATGAGCAGTTCTTC	CSGGLAGVDEQFF
TRBV5-1	TRBJ2-3	TRBD2	many	TGCGCCAGCAGCCCATCGGGACTAGCGGGAGGAGGAAGCACAGATACGCAGTATTTT	CASSPSGLAGGGSTDTQYF
TRBV20-1	TRBJ2-7	TRBD2	many	TGCAGTGCTACTAGCGGGGGACTCTACGAGCAGTACTTC	CSATSGGLYEQYF
TRBV3-1	TRBJ2-7	TRBD2	many	TGTGCCAGCAGCCAAGATTCAGGGACTAGCGTCGAGCAGTACTTC	CASSQDSGTSVEQYF
TRBV6-6	TRBJ2-7	.	many	TGTGCCAGCAGTCCGCCGGGCCCGGAGTTCTACGAGCAGTACTTC	CASSPPGPEFYEQYF
TRBV20-1	TRBJ1-2	TRBD1	many	TGCAGTGCTAACTACAGACAGGGTGGCTACACCTTC	CSANYRQGGYTF
TRBV29-1	TRBJ2-2	TRBD1	many	TGCAGCGCCCCGGGACAGGGAACCGGGGAGCTGTTTTTT	CSAPGQGTGELFF
TRBV28	TRBJ2-4	.	.	TGTGCCAGCAGGGGGGGAAACATTCAGTACTTC	CASRGGNIQYF